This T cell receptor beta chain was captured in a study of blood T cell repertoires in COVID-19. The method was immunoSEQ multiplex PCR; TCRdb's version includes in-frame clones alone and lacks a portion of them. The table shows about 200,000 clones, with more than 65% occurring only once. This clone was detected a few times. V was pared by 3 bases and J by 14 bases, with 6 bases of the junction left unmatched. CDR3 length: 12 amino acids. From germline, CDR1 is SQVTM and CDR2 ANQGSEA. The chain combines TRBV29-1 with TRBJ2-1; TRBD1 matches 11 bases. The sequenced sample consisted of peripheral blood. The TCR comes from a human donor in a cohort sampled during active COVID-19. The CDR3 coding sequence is TGCAGCGTTGACGAGGACAGGGGGCCGAAGTTCTTC. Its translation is CSVDEDRGPKFF.